The 6 T cell receptor beta chains presented below share a single source sample, sequenced in a study of long-term antiretroviral therapy in people with HIV. The assay, immunoSEQ v3.0, was run at survey level. Clones were read by immunoSEQ multiplex PCR, and TCRdb kept only the in-frame ones, dropping some. Among about 16,000 clones listed, approximately 87% were seen once. This specimen consisted of unsorted PBMCs, obtained 0.7 years before starting antiretroviral therapy. The receptor set was obtained from a man aged 45 to 65 with HIV.

This clone has more than one count but fewer than ten. The chain links TRBV30 to TRBJ1-5, with D uncertain. The germline gives CDR1 GTSNPN, CDR2 SVGIG (reference sequence). Trimming shortened V by 2 bases and J by 6 bases, and 11 bases separated the two germline ends. This CDR3 region has 13 residues. The CDR3 loop is CAWSWGEAQPQHF. The CDR3 DNA reads TGTGCCTGGAGTTGGGGAGAAGCTCAGCCCCAGCATTTT.

The chain combines TRBV5-1 with TRBJ2-2; either TRBD1 or TRBD2 may fit D (5 bases each). CDR3 length: 15 residues. Trimming removed 5 bases from V and 7 bases from J, with 18 bases in between. Germline lookup yields CDR1 SGHRS and CDR2 YFSETQ. This CDR3 reads CASRVQGAWGGELFF. CDR3 bases: TGCGCCAGCAGAGTCCAGGGAGCATGGGGCGGGGAGCTGTTTTTT.

V usage is TRBV2 and J usage is TRBJ1-6; 10 nucleotides line up with TRBD1. The germline V gene has CDR1 SNHLY and CDR2 FYNNEI. This CDR3 has 15 amino acids. V lost 3 bases and J lost 8; bases outside the gene matches: 4. The CDR3 sequence is CASSDWDRGDSPLHF. DNA of the CDR3: TGTGCCAGCAGTGATTGGGACAGGGGTGATTCACCCCTCCACTTT.

This clone has just one count. The genes are TRBV12-5 and TRBJ2-7; D is unresolved. V was pared by 0 bases and J by 2 bases, with 8 bases between. The CDR3 runs 14 residues. CDR1 and CDR2 from the germline V gene are LGHNT and FRNRAP. CDR3 residues: CASGLVRTAYEQYF. As DNA, the CDR3 is TGTGCTAGTGGTTTGGTACGTACAGCCTACGAGCAGTACTTC.

V and J are TRBV6-1 and TRBJ2-5; 10 positions match TRBD2. The V segment lost 4 bases and the J segment 5 bases; nucleotides outside the gene matches: 7. Germline lookup yields CDR1 MNHNS and CDR2 SASEGT. The CDR3 is made up of 15 amino acids. The CDR3 region is CASSGGTSAGETQYF. The CDR3 DNA sequence: TGTGCCAGCAGTGGAGGGACTAGCGCCGGGGAGACCCAGTACTTC.

The chain couples TRBV7-2 to TRBJ2-7; the D gene is possibly TRBD2 (7 bases). With 6 bases removed from V and 3 bases from J, the gap between germline ends came to 15 bases. The CDR3 is 14 amino acids. Germline CDR1 and CDR2: SGHTA and FQGNSA. CDR3 in DNA: TGTGCCAGCAGACCCGGGGGGCCAAGCTACGAGCAGTACTTC. Protein product: CASRPGGPSYEQYF.